This TCR beta chain stems from a study of blood T cell repertoires in COVID-19. Looking at the study overall: The analysed material was cDNA or gDNA that came from T cells, B-cell-depleted T cells, or PBMCs.

Repertoires were generated with immunoSEQ multiplex PCR, while TCRdb's copy carries only in-frame clones and drops some. The profile shows approximately 390,000 clones, 90% of them singletons. Sequenced input: peripheral blood. This clonotype originated in a man younger than 30 with active or convalescent COVID-19.

The CDR3 region has the DNA TGTGCCAGCAGCCCGAGGGAGGGGGGGGGCCGGGGCGAGCAGTACTTC. It is translated as CASSPREGGGRGEQYF. The chain has TRBV6-6 and TRBJ2-7; D perhaps matches TRBD2 (7 bases). This CDR3 has 16 residues. The germline V gene encodes CDR1 MNHNY and CDR2 SVGAGI (reference sequence). V dropped 6 bases and J dropped 6 bases, with 24 bases sitting between them.